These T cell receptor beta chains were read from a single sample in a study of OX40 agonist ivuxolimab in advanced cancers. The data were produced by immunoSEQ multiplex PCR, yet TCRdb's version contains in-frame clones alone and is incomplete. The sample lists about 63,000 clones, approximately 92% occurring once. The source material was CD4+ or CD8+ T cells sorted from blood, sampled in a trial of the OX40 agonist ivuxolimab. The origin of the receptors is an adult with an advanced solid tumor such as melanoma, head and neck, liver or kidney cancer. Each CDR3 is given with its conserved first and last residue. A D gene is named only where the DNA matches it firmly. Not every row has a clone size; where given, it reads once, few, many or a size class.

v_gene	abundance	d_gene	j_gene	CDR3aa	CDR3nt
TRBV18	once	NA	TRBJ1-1	CASSRVGVSTEAFF	TGTGCCAGCTCACGGGTGGGGGTGAGCACTGAAGCTTTCTTT
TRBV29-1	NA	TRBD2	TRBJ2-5	CSVGGTGFGETQYF	TGCAGCGTGGGGGGGACTGGGTTTGGGGAGACCCAGTACTTC
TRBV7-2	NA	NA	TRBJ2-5	CASSLVRETQYF	TGTGCCAGCAGCTTAGTAAGGGAGACCCAGTACTTC
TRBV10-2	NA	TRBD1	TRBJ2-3	CASSRTTTGADTQYF	TGCGCCAGCAGTCGTACTACGACAGGGGCAGATACGCAGTATTTT
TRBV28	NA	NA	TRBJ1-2	CASTSGGWSYGYTF	TGTGCCAGCACCTCGGGGGGTTGGAGCTATGGCTACACCTTC
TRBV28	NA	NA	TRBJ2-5	CASSLFSGYQTQYF	TGTGCCAGCAGTTTATTCTCTGGCTACCAGACCCAGTACTTC
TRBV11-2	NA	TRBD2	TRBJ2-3	CASSLDQLAGSSTDTQYF	TGTGCCAGCAGCTTAGATCAACTAGCGGGGTCTAGCACAGATACGCAGTATTTT
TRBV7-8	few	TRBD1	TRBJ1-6	CASSFGGTVSSPLHF	TGTGCCAGCAGCTTCGGCGGGACAGTCAGTTCACCCCTCCACTTT
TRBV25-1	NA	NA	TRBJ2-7	CASSEGPVSSYEQYF	TGTGCCAGCAGTGAAGGGCCGGTGAGCTCCTACGAGCAGTACTTC
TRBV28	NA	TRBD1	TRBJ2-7	CASSSPPDRVDYEQYF	TGTGCCAGCAGTTCCCCCCCGGACAGGGTGGACTACGAGCAGTACTTC
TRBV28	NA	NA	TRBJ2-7	CASSLSGYGYEQYF	TGTGCCAGCAGTTTATCTGGGTATGGGTACGAGCAGTACTTC
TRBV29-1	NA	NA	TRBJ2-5	CSVAGRGETQYF	TGCAGCGTTGCTGGACGCGGAGAGACCCAGTACTTC
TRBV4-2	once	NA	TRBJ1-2	CASSQDLSGKSLNYGYTF	TGTGCCAGCAGCCAAGATCTATCAGGGAAAAGCCTTAACTATGGCTACACCTTC
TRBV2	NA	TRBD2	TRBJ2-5	CASSEASGGVAQYF	TGTGCCAGCAGTGAAGCTAGCGGGGGGGTGGCCCAGTACTTC
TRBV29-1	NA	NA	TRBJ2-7	CSVPDGGYEQYF	TGCAGCGTTCCCGACGGTGGCTACGAGCAGTACTTC
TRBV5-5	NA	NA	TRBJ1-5	CASSLYGADNQPQHF	TGTGCCAGCAGCTTGTATGGGGCAGATAATCAGCCCCAGCATTTT
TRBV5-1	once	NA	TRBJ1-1	CASSLGLRDGTEAFF	TGCGCCAGCAGCTTGGGCCTCAGGGATGGGACTGAAGCTTTCTTT
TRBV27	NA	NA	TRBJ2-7	CASSRRRQYF	TGTGCCAGCTCGAGGAGGCGGCAGTACTTC
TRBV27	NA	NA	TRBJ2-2	CASSLRKGFGTGELFF	TGTGCCAGCAGTTTAAGAAAGGGATTCGGCACCGGGGAGCTGTTTTTT
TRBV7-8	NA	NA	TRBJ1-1	CASFLQGGSTEAFF	TGTGCCAGCTTTCTACAGGGTGGGAGCACTGAAGCTTTCTTT
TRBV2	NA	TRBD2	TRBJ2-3	CASTQGLAGPSTDTQYF	TGTGCCAGCACCCAGGGACTAGCGGGGCCTAGCACAGATACGCAGTATTTT
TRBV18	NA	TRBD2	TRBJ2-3	CASSPPSGRAGTDTQYF	TGTGCCAGCTCACCACCTAGCGGGAGGGCCGGCACAGATACGCAGTATTTT
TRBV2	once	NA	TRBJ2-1	CASNGLPYYNEQFF	TGTGCCAGCAATGGACTCCCATACTACAATGAGCAGTTCTTC
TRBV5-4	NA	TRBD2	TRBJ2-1	CASSLIGGRASEQFF	TGTGCCAGCAGCTTGATTGGCGGGAGGGCCAGTGAGCAGTTCTTC
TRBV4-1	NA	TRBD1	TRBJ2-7	CASSSDRGPSGEQYF	TGCGCCAGCAGCTCCGACAGGGGCCCGTCGGGCGAGCAGTACTTC
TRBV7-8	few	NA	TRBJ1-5	CASSSPPSSQPQHF	TGTGCCAGCAGCTCTCCCCCGAGTTCCCAGCCCCAGCATTTT
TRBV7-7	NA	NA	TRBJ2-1	CASSLAASSSYNEQFF	TGTGCTAGCAGCTTAGCCGCATCCAGCTCCTACAATGAGCAGTTCTTC
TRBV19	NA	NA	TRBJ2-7	CASSIDFPGTREQYF	TGTGCCAGTAGTATAGACTTTCCCGGGACGAGGGAGCAGTACTTC
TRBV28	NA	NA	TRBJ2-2	CASSFPLRPGELFF	TGTGCCAGCAGTTTCCCCCTCCGCCCCGGGGAGCTGTTTTTT
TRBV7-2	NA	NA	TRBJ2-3	CASSLNTRTDTQYF	TGTGCCAGCAGCTTAAACACTCGCACAGATACGCAGTATTTT
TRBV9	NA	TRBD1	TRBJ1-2	CASSLSTGDYGYTF	TGTGCCAGCAGCCTTAGCACAGGGGACTATGGCTACACCTTC
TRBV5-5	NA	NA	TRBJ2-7	CASSLAAGAKIYEQYF	TGTGCCAGCAGCTTGGCAGCAGGGGCGAAAATTTACGAGCAGTACTTC
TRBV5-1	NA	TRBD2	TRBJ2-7	CASSFAGGENEQYF	TGCGCCAGCAGCTTCGCGGGGGGAGAAAACGAGCAGTACTTC
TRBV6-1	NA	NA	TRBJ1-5	CASSAGVQPQHF	TGTGCCAGCAGTGCAGGGGTTCAGCCCCAGCATTTT
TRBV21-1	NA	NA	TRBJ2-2	CASSTQREGSANTGELFF	TGTGCCAGCAGCACCCAGCGGGAGGGCTCAGCGAACACCGGGGAGCTGTTTTTT
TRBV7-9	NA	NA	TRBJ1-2	CASSLGRGWGGGYTF	TGTGCCAGCAGCTTAGGGCGGGGATGGGGCGGTGGCTACACCTTC
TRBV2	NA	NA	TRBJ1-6	CASSSESNSPLHF	TGTGCCAGCAGCTCCGAGTCCAATTCACCCCTCCACTTT
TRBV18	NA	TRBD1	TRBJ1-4	CASSPIDRAGEKLFF	TGTGCCAGCTCACCAATTGACAGGGCGGGTGAAAAACTGTTTTTT
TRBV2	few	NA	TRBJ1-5	CASSYTGQRQPQHF	TGTGCCAGCAGTTATACAGGGCAGAGACAGCCCCAGCATTTT
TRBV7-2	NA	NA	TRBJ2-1	CASTPQTAVLNEQFF	TGTGCCAGCACCCCCCAGACGGCCGTCCTCAATGAGCAGTTCTTC
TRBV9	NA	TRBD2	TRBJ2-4	CASSPPFGLAGTAKNIQYF	TGTGCCAGCAGCCCGCCCTTTGGACTAGCGGGGACAGCCAAAAACATTCAGTACTTC
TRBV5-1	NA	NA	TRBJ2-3	CASSSDTDTQYF	TGCGCCAGCAGCTCGGACACAGATACGCAGTATTTT
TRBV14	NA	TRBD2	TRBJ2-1	CASGGGVYNEQFF	TGTGCCAGCGGCGGGGGGGTATACAATGAGCAGTTCTTC
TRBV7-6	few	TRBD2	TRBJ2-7	CASSLVGLAGGPLSEQYF	TGTGCCAGCAGCTTAGTAGGACTAGCGGGGGGGCCTTTGTCCGAGCAGTACTTC
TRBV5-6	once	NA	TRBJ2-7	CASSLALQGYEQYF	TGTGCCAGCAGCTTGGCCTTACAGGGCTACGAGCAGTACTTC
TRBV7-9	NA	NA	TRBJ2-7	CASSLVGGTHEQYF	TGTGCCAGCAGCTTAGTTGGGGGTACCCACGAGCAGTACTTC
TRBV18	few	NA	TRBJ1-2	CASSPDGRDYGYTF	TGTGCCAGCTCACCTGACGGGAGAGACTATGGCTACACCTTC
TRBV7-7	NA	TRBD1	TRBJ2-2	CASSSIQGPGELFF	TGTGCTAGCAGCTCCATACAGGGGCCCGGGGAGCTGTTTTTT
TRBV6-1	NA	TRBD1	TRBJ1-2	CASSYRGLGYGYTF	TGTGCCAGCAGCTACAGGGGGCTTGGCTATGGCTACACCTTC
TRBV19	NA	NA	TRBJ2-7	CASTGERYEQYF	TGTGCCAGTACGGGAGAACGCTACGAGCAGTACTTC
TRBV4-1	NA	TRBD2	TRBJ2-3	CASSRASGVITDTQYF	TGCGCCAGCAGCCGAGCTAGCGGGGTGATCACAGATACGCAGTATTTT
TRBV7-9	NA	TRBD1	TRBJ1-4	CASSPTGQATNEKLFF	TGTGCCAGCAGCCCGACAGGGCAGGCAACTAATGAAAAACTGTTTTTT
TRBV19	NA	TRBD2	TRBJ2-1	CASSIPRGANNEQFF	TGTGCCAGTAGTATCCCGCGGGGGGCCAACAATGAGCAGTTCTTC
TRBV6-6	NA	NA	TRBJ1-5	CASSSWGSRGNQPQHF	TGTGCCAGCAGTTCGTGGGGATCCAGGGGCAATCAGCCCCAGCATTTT
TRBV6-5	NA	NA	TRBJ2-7	CASSRGGDGSYEQYF	TGTGCCAGCAGTAGGGGTGGGGATGGATCCTACGAGCAGTACTTC
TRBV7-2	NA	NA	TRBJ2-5	CASSPEQETQYF	TGTGCCAGCAGCCCAGAACAAGAGACCCAGTACTTC
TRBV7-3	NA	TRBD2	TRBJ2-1	CASSASSGRLYNEQFF	TGTGCCAGCAGCGCCTCTAGCGGGAGGCTTTACAATGAGCAGTTCTTC
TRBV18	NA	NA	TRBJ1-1	CASSAHDGGNTEAFF	TGTGCCAGCTCCGCACATGACGGGGGGAACACTGAAGCTTTCTTT
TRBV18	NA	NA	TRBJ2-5	CASSPPIWRETQYF	TGTGCCAGCTCACCACCGATCTGGAGGGAGACCCAGTACTTC